The following is a TCR beta chain sequence with its context. Its antigen is as yet unknown. A much larger clonotype is one base distant, so this may be a read error. The TCR beta cDNA libraries contained unique molecular identifiers. The T cell input of roughly 0.95 to 10 million gave around 450,000 cDNA molecules. TCRdb reprocessed the PCR reads via MiXCR and lists one record per CDR3 protein. The sample consists of hundreds of thousands of distinct CDR3 sequences, 35% to 45% of them appearing once. This sample stems from a study of post-analysis software for immune sequencing data. Regarding the study as a whole: Controls showed lower frequencies than patients for roughly five TRBV segments, and TRBV5-6, TRBV5-1 and TRBV20-1 were among these. Controls' normalized Chao1 diversity significantly exceeded that of multiple sclerosis patients.

The CDR3 covers 13 residues. V was shortened by 5 bases and J by 4 bases, with 9 bases between the two germline ends. Germline lookup yields CDR1 SGHAT and CDR2 FQNNGV. The sequenced sample consisted of blood. The TCR sequence derives from a girl aged 5-17 years with multiple sclerosis. V gene TRBV11-2 combines with J gene TRBJ1-5, with D hard to call. The CDR3 bases are TGTGCCAGCAGCGACACGCTAAATCAGCCCCAGCATTTT. Translated: CASSDTLNQPQHF.